Below, 32 T cell receptor beta chains from the same sample are listed, as sequenced in a study of response to subunit inactivated influenza vaccine. MiXCR, run by TCRdb on the RT-PCR reads, gives a single entry per CDR3 protein. The repertoire holds about 500,000 distinct CDR3 sequences, with 16% as singletons. The starting material was CD4+ T cells sorted from PBMCs, obtained about 24 months after vaccination. The receptor source for this set is a man aged 50-75 years who received an inactivated influenza vaccine.

This chain joins TRBV19 and TRBJ1-1, with 7 bases that match TRBD1. V was clipped by 7 bases and J by 4 bases; unmatched bases: 6. Germline V gene sequence: CDR1 LNHDA, CDR2 SQIVND (reference sequence). The CDR3 loop spans 13 amino acids. CDR3 sequence reads: CASTTGQTTEAFF. The CDR3 bases are TGTGCCAGTACTACGGGACAGACCACTGAAGCTTTCTTT.

This chain uses TRBV29-1 with TRBJ2-3; either TRBD1 or TRBD2 may fit D (5 bases each). The CDR3 loop spans 14 amino acids. The ends were cut back, 3 bases at V and 2 bases at J, with 12 bases in the middle. Germline-derived CDR1 and CDR2 are SQVTM and ANQGSEA. The CDR3 is CSVDGTEHTDTQYF. CDR3 coding DNA: TGCAGCGTTGACGGGACGGAACACACAGATACGCAGTATTTT.

In this sample, this clonotype turned up many times. J is TRBJ2-7 and V is TRBV18; 8 bases fit TRBD2. The CDR3 loop spans 14 amino acids. Unmatched junction bases numbered 7, after V lost 3 bases and J lost 6 bases. Germline V gene lookup returns CDR1 KGHSH and CDR2 LQKENI. The CDR3 loop reads CASSPVSAGAEQYF. CDR3 nucleotides: TGTGCCAGCTCACCCGTTTCAGCGGGGGCCGAGCAGTACTTC.

In its sample, this clonotype was seen a few times. This chain connects TRBV7-2 to TRBJ2-5; the D gene could be TRBD1 or TRBD2 (6 bases each). The length of the CDR3 is 17 residues. V was pared by 2 bases and J by 7 bases, with 23 bases between. CDR1 SGHTA and CDR2 FQGNSA come from the germline V gene. The CDR3 here is CASSLFLMRDGGGTQYF. CDR3 bases: TGTGCCAGCAGCTTATTTTTGATGCGGGACGGAGGGGGGACCCAGTACTTC.

The V gene is TRBV29-1, the J gene TRBJ2-4; 12 bases map to TRBD2. CDR3 length equals 15 residues. The J segment lost 9 bases and the V segment lost 6 bases, leaving 12 bases of the junction unmatched. Germline V gene sequence: CDR1 SQVTM, CDR2 ANQGSEA. CDR3 loop: CSVVTSGRPQGIQYF. DNA for the CDR3: TGCAGCGTCGTAACTAGCGGGAGGCCCCAGGGCATTCAGTACTTC. The full variable domain, completed using reference TRBV29-1 and TRBJ2-4, is SAVISQKPSRDICQRGTSLTIQCQVDSQVTMMFWYRQQPGQSLTLIATANQGSEATYESGFVIDKFPISRPNLTFSTLTVSNMSPEDSSIYLCSVVTSGRPQGIQYFGAGTRLSVL.

This clonotype was picked up a small number of times. The chain couples TRBV29-1 to TRBJ2-3; the D call may be TRBD1 or TRBD2 (6 bases each). V was trimmed by 3 bases and J by 6 bases, leaving 13 bases between them. The CDR3 is 13 residues long. Germline loops: CDR1 SQVTM, CDR2 ANQGSEA. For the CDR3, the DNA is TGCAGCGTTGATGAGGGGGGCAGGGATACGCAGTATTTT. It yields the protein CSVDEGGRDTQYF.

This clonotype has only a few counts. V is TRBV12-3 or TRBV12-4 and J is TRBJ1-2, with 9 bases matching TRBD1. J gave up 3 bases and V 6 bases, and 11 bases lay outside the gene matches. This CDR3 has 16 amino acids. The CDR3 sequence: CASSHTRGQGYYGYTF. The CDR3, as DNA: TGTGCCAGCAGCCATACCCGGGGACAGGGTTACTATGGCTACACCTTC.

This clonotype was recorded a few times. The V and J genes are TRBV20-1 and TRBJ2-7, with D possibly matching TRBD2 (5 bases). Per the germline V gene, CDR1 is DFQATT and CDR2 is SNEGSKA (reference sequence). The germline V and J ends were trimmed by 5 bases and 3 bases, with 17 bases remaining between them. CDR3 length equals 14 residues. The CDR3 sequence is CSAPRTPRDYEQYF. The CDR3 nucleotides read TGCAGTGCTCCGCGGACCCCGAGGGACTACGAGCAGTACTTC.

The V gene is TRBV14, the J gene TRBJ2-3; weak D call: TRBD1 (7 bases). The CDR3 sequence is 17 residues long. Germline V gives CDR1 SGHDN, CDR2 FVKESK. V lost 4 bases, J lost 0 bases, and 17 bases lay in between. The CDR3 here is CASSPFQGGGSTDTQYF. DNA for the CDR3: TGTGCCAGCAGCCCCTTCCAGGGGGGTGGAAGCACAGATACGCAGTATTTT.

This clonotype was counted a single time. This chain uses TRBV20-1 with TRBJ2-1, with a weak D call TRBD2 (5 bases). The CDR3 totals 15 residues. The germline V gene encodes CDR1 DFQATT and CDR2 SNEGSKA (reference sequence). With 1 base removed from V and 1 base from J, the gap between germline ends came to 11 bases. CDR3 protein: CSARVDGKSYNEQFF. Here the CDR3 DNA reads TGCAGTGCTAGAGTGGACGGGAAATCCTACAATGAGCAGTTCTTC.

The V and J genes are TRBV20-1 and TRBJ1-2, with 7 positions matching TRBD1. V was pared by 2 bases and J by 4 bases, with 13 bases of the junction left unmatched. The CDR3 covers 16 residues. Germline loops: CDR1 DFQATT, CDR2 SNEGSKA (reference sequence). The CDR3 sequence is CSARPFDRAGIYGYTF. CDR3 coding DNA: TGCAGTGCTAGACCTTTCGACAGGGCTGGGATCTATGGCTACACCTTC.

This chain uses TRBV4-3 with TRBJ1-2; TRBD1 matches at 9 bases. CDR3 length equals 13 residues. Germline lookup yields CDR1 LGHNA and CDR2 YSLEER. After removal of 2 bases from V and 8 bases from J, the junction contained 3 bases not matched to a gene. The chain's CDR3 is CASSQRGTGGYTF. CDR3 DNA: TGCGCCAGCAGCCAACGTGGGACAGGGGGCTACACCTTC.

This clonotype occurred many times. The rearrangement joins TRBV5-1 to TRBJ2-5; D unresolved. This CDR3 contains 14 residues. Germline CDR1 and CDR2: SGHRS and YFSETQ. Trimming left V 4 bases short and J 2 bases short, with 12 bases between. CDR3 loop: CASSAKTPQETQYF. The CDR3 DNA sequence: TGCGCCAGCAGCGCCAAGACACCTCAAGAGACCCAGTACTTC.

The chain couples TRBV4-3 to TRBJ1-1; TRBD1 might be the D (5 bases). The CDR3 length is 16 residues. Deletions cut 0 bases from V and 1 base from J, with 12 bases between. Germline V gene lookup returns CDR1 LGHNA and CDR2 YSLEER. This CDR3 reads CASSQDRIGGNTEAFF. CDR3 nucleotide sequence: TGCGCCAGCAGCCAAGATAGGATTGGGGGGAACACTGAAGCTTTCTTT.

The CDR3 nucleotides are TGTGCCAGCAGTTTAGCACAGGGGAGCTCTGGAAACACCATATATTTT. Translated: CASSLAQGSSGNTIYF. This chain links TRBV12-3 or TRBV12-4 with TRBJ1-3; 7 bases match TRBD1. This CDR3 has 16 residues. V lost 0 bases to trimming and J lost 0 bases; unmatched junction nucleotides: 2.

Many counts were recorded for this clonotype. CDR3 loop: CASSYSKGYGDTGELFF. The CDR3 bases are TGTGCCAGCAGTTACTCGAAAGGGTACGGGGACACCGGGGAGCTGTTTTTT. The rearrangement links TRBV6-5 to TRBJ2-2; tentatively, D is TRBD2 (5 bases). The V gene's germline CDR1 is MNHEY and CDR2 SVGAGI. V was shortened by 0 bases and J by 3 bases, with 14 bases between the two germline ends. The length of the CDR3 is 17 residues.

There are many counts of this clonotype. The gene calls are TRBV3-1 and TRBJ2-1, with D perhaps matching TRBD2 (5 bases). Trimming cost V 5 bases and J 0 bases, with 11 bases left between them. CDR1 and CDR2 from the germline V gene are LGHDT and YNNKEL (reference sequence). The CDR3 contains 15 residues. In DNA form, the CDR3 reads TGTGCCAGCAGCTGGACTGACGGCTCCTACAATGAGCAGTTCTTC. Its protein product is CASSWTDGSYNEQFF.

This clonotype was observed a few times. V usage is TRBV12-3 or TRBV12-4 and J usage is TRBJ1-2, with 7 nucleotides matching TRBD1. After removal of 5 bases from V and 5 bases from J, the junction contained 8 bases not matched to a gene. This CDR3 has 14 amino acids. The CDR3 here is CASSDDRDSYGYTF. DNA of the CDR3: TGTGCCAGCAGTGACGACCGGGACAGTTATGGCTACACCTTC.

In its sample, this clonotype was seen a few times. The V and J genes are TRBV9 and TRBJ2-1; 8 bases map to TRBD2. CDR3 size: 18 residues. With V trimmed by 0 bases and J by 5 bases, 13 bases remained unmatched. CDR1 SGDLS and CDR2 YYNGEE come from the germline V gene. For the CDR3, the DNA is TGTGCCAGCAGCGTAGGCCCTGGGGGGATAGCGGGGAACAATGAGCAGTTCTTC. This codes for CASSVGPGGIAGNNEQFF.

This clonotype has a single count. V and J are TRBV19 and TRBJ2-7; 11 nucleotides align to TRBD2. Per the germline V gene, CDR1 is LNHDA and CDR2 is SQIVND (reference sequence). This CDR3 is 15 amino acids long. J lost 3 bases, V lost 7 bases, and 8 bases had no gene match. CDR3 loop: CASNDPGLADYEQYF. The CDR3 DNA sequence: TGTGCCAGTAACGATCCGGGACTAGCGGACTACGAGCAGTACTTC.

In its sample, this clonotype was seen a few times. The gene calls are TRBV7-9 and TRBJ2-3; D is ambiguous. There are 15 residues in the CDR3. Germline lookup yields CDR1 SEHNR and CDR2 FQNEAQ (reference sequence). The germline V and J ends were trimmed by 0 bases and 4 bases, with 11 bases remaining between them. The CDR3 nucleotides read TGTGCCAGCAGCTTAGCGCTAGTGAGCGCAGATACGCAGTATTTT. This sequence encodes CASSLALVSADTQYF.

Many counts were recorded for this clonotype. The chain combines TRBV14 with TRBJ2-7, with D perhaps given as TRBD1 or TRBD2 (5 bases each). In germline, CDR1 is SGHDN, CDR2 FVKESK. The CDR3 covers 17 residues. With 0 bases removed from V and 3 bases from J, the gap between germline ends came to 18 bases. This CDR3 is CASSQELGPRGLYEQYF. The CDR3 DNA reads TGTGCCAGCAGCCAAGAACTGGGACCTCGGGGCCTCTACGAGCAGTACTTC.

The chain carries TRBV9 and TRBJ2-3; D not resolved. The CDR3 sequence is 14 residues long. Germline CDR1 reads SGDLS; CDR2 reads YYNGEE. Trimming stripped 5 bases from V and 0 bases from J, with 10 bases between. CDR3 DNA sequence: TGTGCCAGCAGTCACTCTTTGAGCACAGATACGCAGTATTTT. This translates into CASSHSLSTDTQYF.

V gene TRBV28 combines with J gene TRBJ2-3, with no clear D. The length of the CDR3 is 11 residues. Looked up from germline, CDR1 is MDHEN and CDR2 is SYDVKM. The V end lost 4 bases, the J end lost 6 bases, and 5 bases lay between the germline ends. Written as DNA, the CDR3 is TGTGCCAGCAGTTCATGGGATACGCAGTATTTT. Encoded protein: CASSSWDTQYF.

This clonotype was picked up many times. The V gene is TRBV5-1, the J gene TRBJ2-1; tentative D call: TRBD1 (6 bases). The CDR3 consists of 18 residues. The germline V gene has CDR1 SGHRS and CDR2 YFSETQ. The ends were cut back, 4 bases at V and 4 bases at J, with 24 bases in the middle. The CDR3 is CASSLGQTLRSTYNEQFF. The CDR3 DNA is TGCGCCAGCAGCCTAGGACAGACCCTAAGAAGTACTTACAATGAGCAGTTCTTC.

The V call is TRBV9, the J call TRBJ2-1; a possible D gene is TRBD2 (6 bases). CDR3 length: 15 amino acids. The germline gives CDR1 SGDLS, CDR2 YYNGEE. V was shortened by 3 bases and J by 9 bases, with 19 bases between the two germline ends. In nucleotides, the CDR3 is TGTGCCAGCAGCGCTAGCGAGACGAACTTCCGTGAGCAGTTCTTC. It encodes CASSASETNFREQFF.

This clonotype appeared many times. The chain has TRBV5-1 and TRBJ1-2; TRBD1 matches at 9 bases. CDR3 size: 14 residues. Trimming took 3 bases from V and 8 from J; bases not matched to a gene: 8. Germline V gene sequence: CDR1 SGHRS, CDR2 YFSETQ. The CDR3 region has the DNA TGCGCCAGCAGCTGGGGACAGGGAGTCTGGGGCTACACCTTC. It specifies CASSWGQGVWGYTF. Full variable domain (remainder filled in from reference TRBV5-1 and TRBJ1-2): KAGVTQTPRYLIKTRGQQVTLSCSPISGHRSVSWYQQTPGQGLQFLFEYFSETQRNKGNFPGRFSGRQFSNSRSEMNVSTLELGDSALYLCASSWGQGVWGYTFGSGTRLTVV.

A few counts support this clonotype. The chain combines TRBV12-3 or TRBV12-4 with TRBJ2-1; D not resolved. Trimming took 6 bases from V and 5 from J, leaving 8 bases between them. The CDR3 extends over 12 amino acids. DNA for the CDR3: TGTGCCAGCAGGCGAGGCGACAATGAGCAGTTCTTC. Its protein product is CASRRGDNEQFF.

Only a few counts were recorded for this clonotype. V usage is TRBV7-9 and J usage is TRBJ2-1, with D maybe TRBD2 (6 bases). The germline V gene has CDR1 SEHNR and CDR2 FQNEAQ (reference sequence). Trimming left V 2 bases short and J 6 bases short, with 11 bases between. The CDR3 runs to 14 residues. CDR3 DNA: TGTGCCAGCAGCTTATCGACTAGTTCCAATGAGCAGTTCTTC. This encodes CASSLSTSSNEQFF.

The V and J genes are TRBV28 and TRBJ2-7, with TRBD2 matching 8 bases. Trimming removed 5 bases from V and 3 bases from J; junction bases left unmatched: 6. Germline V gives CDR1 MDHEN, CDR2 SYDVKM. The CDR3 is 14 amino acids. The CDR3 region has the DNA TGTGCCAGCAGTCCGGCGGGAGGTGGCTACGAGCAGTACTTC. Protein sequence: CASSPAGGGYEQYF.

The V and J genes are TRBV19 and TRBJ2-7; D remains unclear. Germline-derived CDR1 and CDR2 are LNHDA and SQIVND (reference sequence). The CDR3 is 14 residues long. Trimming left V 8 bases short and J 4 bases short, with 18 bases between. The CDR3 DNA reads TGTGCCAGTTCACGTGAAGGCGGATTTTACGAGCAGTACTTC. Residues: CASSREGGFYEQYF.

The chain has TRBV27 and TRBJ2-5, with a possible D match to TRBD1 (5 bases). The ends were cut back, 5 bases at V and 3 bases at J, with 19 bases in the middle. The CDR3 is 16 amino acids. The germline V gene has CDR1 MNHEY and CDR2 SMNVEV (reference sequence). CDR3 bases: TGTGCCAGCAGTCCTTTATTCACGGCAGGGAAAGAGACCCAGTACTTC. Translated, it gives CASSPLFTAGKETQYF.